The T cell receptor (beta chain) under discussion was sequenced for a study of CD8+CD57+ T cells in acquired aplastic anemia. Across the whole study: Sequencing produced an average of roughly 10 million reads per healthy donor for CD4+ cells. Study-level results: Patients did not significantly differ from controls in CD8+ Simpson's diversity.

Note on this clonotype: Its antigen remains unidentified.

Genomic DNA was employed as the template in profiling TCR beta VDJ and CDR3. Via MiXCR, TCRdb re-called the reads, giving one row per CDR3 protein. This table holds 98,000 or so distinct CDR3 sequences, approximately 48% found once. Germline loops: CDR1 LNHNV, CDR2 YYDKDF (reference sequence). The CDR3 is 14 residues long. V lost 2 bases and J lost 0, with 8 bases in between. The chain links TRBV15 to TRBJ2-7; no clear D. This clonotype was sampled from a human donor in good health, serving as a control. Source material: sorted CD4+, CD8+, or CD8+CD57+ T cells (not recorded which) from PBMCs. CDR3 sequence: CATSRLPCSYEQYF. In DNA form, the CDR3 reads TGTGCCACCAGCAGACTGCCGTGCTCCTACGAGCAGTACTTC. Filled out from reference TRBV15 and TRBJ2-7, the complete variable domain reads DAMVIQNPRYQVTQFGKPVTLSCSQTLNHNVMYWYQQKSSQAPKLLFHYYDKDFNNEADTPDNFQSRRPNTSFCFLDIRSPGLGDTAMYLCATSRLPCSYEQYFGPGTRLTVT.